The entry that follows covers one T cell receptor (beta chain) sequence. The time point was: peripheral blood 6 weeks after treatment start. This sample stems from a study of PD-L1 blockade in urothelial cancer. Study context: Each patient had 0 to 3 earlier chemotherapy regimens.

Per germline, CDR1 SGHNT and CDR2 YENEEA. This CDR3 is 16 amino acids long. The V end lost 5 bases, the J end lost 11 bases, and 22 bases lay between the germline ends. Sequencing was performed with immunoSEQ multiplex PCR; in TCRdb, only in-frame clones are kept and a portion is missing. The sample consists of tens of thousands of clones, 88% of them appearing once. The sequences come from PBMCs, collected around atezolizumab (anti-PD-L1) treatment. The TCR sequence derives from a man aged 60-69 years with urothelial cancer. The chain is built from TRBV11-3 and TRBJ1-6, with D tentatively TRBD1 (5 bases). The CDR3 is CASSPQGAQGRTPLHF. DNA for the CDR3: TGTGCCAGCAGCCCCCAAGGGGCCCAAGGAAGGACACCCCTCCACTTT.